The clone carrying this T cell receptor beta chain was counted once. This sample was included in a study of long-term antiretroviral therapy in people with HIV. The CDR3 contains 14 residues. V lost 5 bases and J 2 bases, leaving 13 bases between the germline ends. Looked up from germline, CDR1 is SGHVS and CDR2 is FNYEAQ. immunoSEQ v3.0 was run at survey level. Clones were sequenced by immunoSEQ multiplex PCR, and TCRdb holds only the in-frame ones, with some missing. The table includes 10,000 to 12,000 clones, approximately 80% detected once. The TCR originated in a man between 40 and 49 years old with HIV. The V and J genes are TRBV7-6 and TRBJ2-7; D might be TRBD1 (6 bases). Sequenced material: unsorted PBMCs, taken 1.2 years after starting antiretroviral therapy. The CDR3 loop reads CASSPGTLAYEQYF. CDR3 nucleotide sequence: TGTGCCAGCAGCCCCGGGACACTTGCCTACGAGCAGTACTTC.